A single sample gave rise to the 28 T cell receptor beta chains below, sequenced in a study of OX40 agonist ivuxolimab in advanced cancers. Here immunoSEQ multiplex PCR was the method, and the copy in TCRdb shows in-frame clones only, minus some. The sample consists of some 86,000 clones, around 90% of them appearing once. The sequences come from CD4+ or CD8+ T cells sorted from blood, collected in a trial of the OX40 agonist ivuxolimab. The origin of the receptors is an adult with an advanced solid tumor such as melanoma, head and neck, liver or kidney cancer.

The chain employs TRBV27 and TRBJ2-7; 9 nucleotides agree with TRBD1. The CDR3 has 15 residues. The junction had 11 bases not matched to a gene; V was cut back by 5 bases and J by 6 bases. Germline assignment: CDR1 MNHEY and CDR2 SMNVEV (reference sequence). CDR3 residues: CASSKETGGYSEQYF. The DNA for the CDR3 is TGTGCCAGCAGTAAGGAGACAGGGGGATATTCCGAGCAGTACTTC.

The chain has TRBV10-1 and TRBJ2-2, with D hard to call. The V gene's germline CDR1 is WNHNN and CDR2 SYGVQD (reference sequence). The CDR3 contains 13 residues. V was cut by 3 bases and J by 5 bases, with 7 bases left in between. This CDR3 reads CASSEWKTGELFF. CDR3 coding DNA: TGCGCCAGCAGTGAATGGAAAACCGGGGAGCTGTTTTTT.

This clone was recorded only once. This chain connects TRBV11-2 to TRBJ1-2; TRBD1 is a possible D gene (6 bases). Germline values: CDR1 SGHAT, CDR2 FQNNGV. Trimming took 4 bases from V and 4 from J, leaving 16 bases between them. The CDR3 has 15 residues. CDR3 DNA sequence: TGTGCCAGCAGCTCCCTTGGGGGGCAGAGCTATGGCTACACCTTC. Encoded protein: CASSSLGGQSYGYTF.

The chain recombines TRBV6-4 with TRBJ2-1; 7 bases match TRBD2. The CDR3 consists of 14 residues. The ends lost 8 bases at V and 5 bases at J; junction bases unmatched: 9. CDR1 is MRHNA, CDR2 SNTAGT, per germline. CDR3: CASDTSVGDNEQFF. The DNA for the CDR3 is TGTGCCAGCGATACTAGCGTCGGGGACAATGAGCAGTTCTTC.

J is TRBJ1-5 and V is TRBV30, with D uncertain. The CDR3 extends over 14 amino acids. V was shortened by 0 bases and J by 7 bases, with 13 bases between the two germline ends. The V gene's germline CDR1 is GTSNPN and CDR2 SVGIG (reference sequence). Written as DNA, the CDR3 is TGTGCCTGGAGTGTGGGGTCCCGAGGGCAGCCCCAGCATTTT. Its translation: CAWSVGSRGQPQHF.

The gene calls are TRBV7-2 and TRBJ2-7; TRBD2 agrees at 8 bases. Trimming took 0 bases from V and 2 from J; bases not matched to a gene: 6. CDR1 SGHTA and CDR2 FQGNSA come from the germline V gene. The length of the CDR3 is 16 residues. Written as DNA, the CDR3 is TGTGCCAGCAGCTTAGCGGGCGGGAGGACAACCTACGAGCAGTACTTC. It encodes CASSLAGGRTTYEQYF.

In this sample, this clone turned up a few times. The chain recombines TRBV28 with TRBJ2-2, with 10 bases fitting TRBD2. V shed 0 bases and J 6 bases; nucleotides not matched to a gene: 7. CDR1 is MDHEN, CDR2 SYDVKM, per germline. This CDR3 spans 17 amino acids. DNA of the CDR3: TGTGCCAGCAGTTTATGGGGACTAGCGATTGGCCCCGGGGAGCTGTTTTTT. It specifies CASSLWGLAIGPGELFF.

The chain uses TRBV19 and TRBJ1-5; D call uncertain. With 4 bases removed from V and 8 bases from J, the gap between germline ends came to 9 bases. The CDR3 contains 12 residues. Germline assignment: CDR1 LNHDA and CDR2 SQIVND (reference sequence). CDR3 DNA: TGTGCCAGTAGTACGCAGAGGGAGCCCCAGCATTTT. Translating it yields CASSTQREPQHF.

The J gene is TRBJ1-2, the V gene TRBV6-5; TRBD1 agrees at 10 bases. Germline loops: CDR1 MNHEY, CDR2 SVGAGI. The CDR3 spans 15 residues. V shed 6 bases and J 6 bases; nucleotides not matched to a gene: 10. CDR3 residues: CASSPGQGSPDGYTF. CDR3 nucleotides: TGTGCCAGCAGCCCGGGACAGGGGAGTCCTGATGGCTACACCTTC.

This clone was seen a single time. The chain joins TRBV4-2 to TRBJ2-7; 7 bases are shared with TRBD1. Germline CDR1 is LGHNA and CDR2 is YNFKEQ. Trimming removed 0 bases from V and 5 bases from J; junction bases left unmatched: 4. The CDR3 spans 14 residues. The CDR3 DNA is TGTGCCAGCAGCCAAGATGACAGGGACCACGAGCAGTACTTC. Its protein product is CASSQDDRDHEQYF.

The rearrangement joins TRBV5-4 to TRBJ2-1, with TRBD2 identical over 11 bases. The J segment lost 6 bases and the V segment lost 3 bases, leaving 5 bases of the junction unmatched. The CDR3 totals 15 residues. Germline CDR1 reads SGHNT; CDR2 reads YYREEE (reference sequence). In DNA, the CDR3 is TGTGCCAGCAGCTCCCTAGCGGGAGGAAGCAATGAGCAGTTCTTC. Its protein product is CASSSLAGGSNEQFF.

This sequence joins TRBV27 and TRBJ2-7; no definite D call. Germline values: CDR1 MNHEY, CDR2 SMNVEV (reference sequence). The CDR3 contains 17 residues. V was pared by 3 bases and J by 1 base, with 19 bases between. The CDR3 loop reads CASSLTRHGEFSYEQYF. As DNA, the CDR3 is TGTGCCAGCAGTTTGACGCGACACGGAGAATTTTCCTACGAGCAGTACTTC.

CDR3 coding DNA: TGTGCCTGGAGTGTCGAGGGGTTAAGGGAGACCCAGTACTTC. Translation gives CAWSVEGLRETQYF. The chain links TRBV30 to TRBJ2-5; the D call may be TRBD1 or TRBD2 (5 bases each). V lost 0 bases and J lost 5, with 13 bases in between. In germline, CDR1 is GTSNPN, CDR2 SVGIG (reference sequence). The CDR3 consists of 14 residues. The full variable domain, rest sourced from reference TRBV30 and TRBJ2-5, is SQTIHQWPATLVQPVGSPLSLECTVEGTSNPNLYWYRQAAGRGLQLLFYSVGIGQISSEVPQNLSASRPQDRQFILSSKKLLLSDSGFYLCAWSVEGLRETQYFGPGTRLLVL.

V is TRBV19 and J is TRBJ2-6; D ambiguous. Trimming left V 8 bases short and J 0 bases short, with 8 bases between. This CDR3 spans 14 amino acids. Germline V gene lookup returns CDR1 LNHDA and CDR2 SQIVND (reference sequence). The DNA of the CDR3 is TGTGCCAGTGCTCAGAGCTCTGGGGCCAACGTCCTGACTTTC. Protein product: CASAQSSGANVLTF.

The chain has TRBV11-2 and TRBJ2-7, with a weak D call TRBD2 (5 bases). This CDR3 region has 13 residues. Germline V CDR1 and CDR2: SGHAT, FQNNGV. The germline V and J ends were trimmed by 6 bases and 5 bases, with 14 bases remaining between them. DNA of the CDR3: TGTGCCAGCAGTCGGGATTTCTTCCACGAGCAGTACTTC. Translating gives CASSRDFFHEQYF.

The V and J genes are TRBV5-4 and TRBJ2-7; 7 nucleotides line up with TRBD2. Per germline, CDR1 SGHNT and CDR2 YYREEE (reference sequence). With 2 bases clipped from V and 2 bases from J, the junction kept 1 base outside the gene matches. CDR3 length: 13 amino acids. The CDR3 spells CASSFAGAYEQYF. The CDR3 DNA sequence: TGTGCCAGCAGCTTTGCGGGAGCCTACGAGCAGTACTTC.

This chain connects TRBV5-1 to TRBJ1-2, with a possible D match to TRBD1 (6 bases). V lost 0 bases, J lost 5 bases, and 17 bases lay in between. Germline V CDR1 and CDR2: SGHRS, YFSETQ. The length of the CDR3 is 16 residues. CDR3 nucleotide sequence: TGCGCCAGCAGCTTGGATACCTGGAGGACAGATTATGGCTACACCTTC. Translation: CASSLDTWRTDYGYTF.

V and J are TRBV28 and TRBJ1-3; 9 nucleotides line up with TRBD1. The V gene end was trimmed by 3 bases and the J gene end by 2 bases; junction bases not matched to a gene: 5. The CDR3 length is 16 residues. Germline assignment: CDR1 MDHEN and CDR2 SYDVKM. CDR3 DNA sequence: TGTGCCAGCAGTTTTCCGGGACAGGGAGCTGGAAACACCATATATTTT. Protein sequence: CASSFPGQGAGNTIYF.

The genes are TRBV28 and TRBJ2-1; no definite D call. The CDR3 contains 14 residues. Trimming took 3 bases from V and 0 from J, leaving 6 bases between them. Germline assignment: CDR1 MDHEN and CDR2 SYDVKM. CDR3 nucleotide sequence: TGTGCCAGCAGTTTGCTGAGCTCCTACAATGAGCAGTTCTTC. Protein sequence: CASSLLSSYNEQFF.

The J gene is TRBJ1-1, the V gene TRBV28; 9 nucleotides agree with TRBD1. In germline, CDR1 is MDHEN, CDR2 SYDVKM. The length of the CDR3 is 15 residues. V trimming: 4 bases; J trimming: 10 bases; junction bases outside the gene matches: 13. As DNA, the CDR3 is TGTGCCAGCAGTTCTCCGGGACAGGGTTTCAGTGGAGCTTTCTTT. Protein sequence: CASSSPGQGFSGAFF. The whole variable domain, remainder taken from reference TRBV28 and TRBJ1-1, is DVKVTQSSRYLVKRTGEKVFLECVQDMDHENMFWYRQDPGLGLRLIYFSYDVKMKEKGDIPEGYSVSREKKERFSLILESASTNQTSMYLCASSSPGQGFSGAFFGQGTRLTVV.

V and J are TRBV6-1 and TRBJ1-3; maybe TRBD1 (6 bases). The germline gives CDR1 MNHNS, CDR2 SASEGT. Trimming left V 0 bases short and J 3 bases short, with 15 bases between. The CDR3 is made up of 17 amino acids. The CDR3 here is CASSEAGWGRYGNTIYF. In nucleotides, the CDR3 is TGTGCCAGCAGTGAAGCGGGTTGGGGGCGCTATGGAAACACCATATATTTT.

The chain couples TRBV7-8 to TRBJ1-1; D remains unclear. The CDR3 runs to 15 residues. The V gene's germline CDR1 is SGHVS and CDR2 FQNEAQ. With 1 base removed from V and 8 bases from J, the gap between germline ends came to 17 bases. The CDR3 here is CASSLGTGFRGEAFF. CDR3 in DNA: TGTGCCAGCAGCTTAGGAACGGGATTTAGAGGCGAAGCTTTCTTT.

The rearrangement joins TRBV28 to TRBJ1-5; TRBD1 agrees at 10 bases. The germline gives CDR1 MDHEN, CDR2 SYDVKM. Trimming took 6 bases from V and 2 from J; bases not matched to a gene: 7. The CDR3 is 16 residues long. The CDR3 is CASRPPGTGGNQPQHF. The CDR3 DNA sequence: TGTGCCAGCAGACCCCCCGGGACAGGGGGCAATCAGCCCCAGCATTTT.

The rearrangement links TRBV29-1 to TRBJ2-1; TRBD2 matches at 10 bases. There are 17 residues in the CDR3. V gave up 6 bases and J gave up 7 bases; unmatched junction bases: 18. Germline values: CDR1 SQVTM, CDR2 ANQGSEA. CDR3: CSVSLRGLAVVGNEQFF. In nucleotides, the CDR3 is TGCAGCGTGAGTTTAAGAGGACTAGCGGTCGTAGGTAATGAGCAGTTCTTC.

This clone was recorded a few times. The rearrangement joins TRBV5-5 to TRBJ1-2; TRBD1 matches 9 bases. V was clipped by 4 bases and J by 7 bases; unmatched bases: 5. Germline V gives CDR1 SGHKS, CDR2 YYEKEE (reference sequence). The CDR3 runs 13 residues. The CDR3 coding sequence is TGTGCCAGCAGCCGAACAGGGGGCGGTGGCTACACCTTC. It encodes CASSRTGGGGYTF.

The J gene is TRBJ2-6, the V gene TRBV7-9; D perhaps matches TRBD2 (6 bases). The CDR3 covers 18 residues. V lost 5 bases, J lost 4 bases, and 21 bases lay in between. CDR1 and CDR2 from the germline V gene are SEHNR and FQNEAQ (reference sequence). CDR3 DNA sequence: TGTGCCAGCAGCCCGTCTCCGGGACTGGGGCCCGGGGCCAACGTCCTGACTTTC. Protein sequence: CASSPSPGLGPGANVLTF.

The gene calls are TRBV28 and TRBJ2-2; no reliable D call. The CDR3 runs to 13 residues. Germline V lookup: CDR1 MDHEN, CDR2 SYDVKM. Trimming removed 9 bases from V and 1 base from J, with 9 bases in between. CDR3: CASTVQNTGELFF. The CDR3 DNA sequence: TGTGCCAGTACGGTACAGAACACCGGGGAGCTGTTTTTT.

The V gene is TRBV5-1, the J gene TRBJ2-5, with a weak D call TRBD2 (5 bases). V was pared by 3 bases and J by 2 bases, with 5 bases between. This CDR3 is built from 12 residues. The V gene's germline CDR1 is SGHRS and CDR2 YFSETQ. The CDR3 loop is CASSSGQETQYF. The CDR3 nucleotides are TGCGCCAGCAGCTCGGGACAAGAGACCCAGTACTTC.